These 7 T cell receptor beta chains came from one sample sequenced in a study of blood T cell repertoires in COVID-19. Data came from immunoSEQ multiplex PCR; TCRdb stores just in-frame clones and leaves some out. The sample holds around 170,000 clones, roughly four fifths seen once. Sequenced sample: peripheral blood. Source of these receptors: a woman aged 35 to 49 with acute or convalescent COVID-19.

This clone turned up a few times. The rearrangement joins TRBV27 to TRBJ2-3; tentatively, D is TRBD1 (5 bases). Germline V gene data show CDR1 as MNHEY and CDR2 as SMNVEV (reference sequence). CDR3 length: 15 amino acids. Trimming took off 1 base at V and 0 bases at J, with 8 bases between the two ends. The CDR3 sequence is CASSLWTPSTDTQYF. Here the CDR3 DNA reads TGTGCCAGCAGTTTATGGACACCCAGCACAGATACGCAGTATTTT.

This clone was detected once. V and J are TRBV4-2 and TRBJ1-1; a possible D gene is TRBD1 (6 bases). V dropped 3 bases and J dropped 10 bases, with 12 bases sitting between them. The CDR3 extends over 12 amino acids. CDR1 is LGHNA, CDR2 YNFKEQ, per germline. CDR3 coding DNA: TGTGCCAGCAGCCAGGAAGACAGGCGAGCTTTCTTT. The encoded protein is CASSQEDRRAFF.

In its sample, this clone was seen once. The V gene is TRBV27, the J gene TRBJ2-1; 9 nucleotides line up with TRBD2. This CDR3 is built from 17 residues. V shed 0 bases and J 10 bases; nucleotides not matched to a gene: 13. The germline V gene has CDR1 MNHEY and CDR2 SMNVEV (reference sequence). The CDR3 coding sequence is TGTGCCAGCAGTTTATCAGCGGCGGGAGGGCCCGTAGGGGAGCAGTTCTTC. Amino acids: CASSLSAAGGPVGEQFF.

This chain connects TRBV25-1 to TRBJ2-3; 7 nucleotides line up with TRBD2. CDR1 is MGHDK and CDR2 is SYGVNS in the germline V gene. V shed 6 bases and J 0 bases; nucleotides not matched to a gene: 9. The CDR3 contains 16 residues. CDR3 sequence (DNA): TGTGCCAGCAGGAAACATAGCGGGTCTAGCACAGATACGCAGTATTTT. Translated, it gives CASRKHSGSSTDTQYF.

This chain's CDR3 is CASSQRGYNYGYTF. CDR3 coding DNA: TGTGCCAGCTCGCAAAGGGGGTATAACTATGGCTACACCTTC. The chain employs TRBV18 and TRBJ1-2; a possible D gene is TRBD1 (6 bases). Germline CDR1 reads KGHSH; CDR2 reads LQKENI. The CDR3 is 14 residues long. The ends were cut back, 6 bases at V and 1 base at J, with 12 bases in the middle.

This clone was picked up one time. The genes are TRBV6-6 and TRBJ1-3, with TRBD1 matching 9 bases. The CDR3 is 15 residues long. V gave up 5 bases and J gave up 4 bases; unmatched junction bases: 6. Germline lookup yields CDR1 MNHNY and CDR2 SVGAGI (reference sequence). CDR3 sequence reads: CASSPGQGQGNTIYF. In DNA form, the CDR3 reads TGTGCCAGCAGTCCGGGACAGGGTCAAGGAAACACCATATATTTT.

J is TRBJ1-5 and V is TRBV2; D uncertain. From germline, CDR1 is SNHLY and CDR2 FYNNEI. CDR3 size: 15 residues. The ends were cut back, 6 bases at V and 0 bases at J, with 12 bases in the middle. The chain's CDR3 is CASRVQSYSNQPQHF. In DNA, the CDR3 is TGTGCCAGCAGAGTACAGAGCTATAGCAATCAGCCCCAGCATTTT. Based on the CDR3 plus reference TRBV2 and TRBJ1-5, the full variable domain is EPEVTQTPSHQVTQMGQEVILRCVPISNHLYFYWYRQILGQKVEFLVSFYNNEISEKSEIFDDQFSVERPDGSNFTLKIRSTKLEDSAMYFCASRVQSYSNQPQHFGDGTRLSIL.